A selection of T cell receptor beta chains follows, all from one sample in a study of blood T cell repertoires in COVID-19. Method: immunoSEQ multiplex PCR; TCRdb's copy keeps in-frame clones and lacks some. This sample has around 120,000 clones, with more than 75% found just once. The sequenced sample was peripheral blood. These receptors all come from a man aged 55 to 70 with COVID-19, enrolled during active disease. CDR3s include the opening cysteine and the closing phenylalanine or tryptophan. Fields, in order: V gene, D gene, clone size, J gene, CDR3 DNA, CDR3 protein. A D gene is named only where the DNA matches it firmly. Size values are once, few and many counts, or a class for expanded clones, and some rows have none.

V gene: TRBV12-5
D gene: -
clone size: -
J gene: TRBJ2-7
CDR3 DNA: TGTGCTAGTGGTTTGGCGGGAGAGCCAGGCGAGCAGTACTTC
CDR3 protein: CASGLAGEPGEQYF

V gene: TRBV20-1
D gene: -
clone size: few
J gene: TRBJ1-2
CDR3 DNA: TGCAGTGCTAGTCGCCCACTAGATAACTATGGCTACACCTTC
CDR3 protein: CSASRPLDNYGYTF

V gene: TRBV5-1
D gene: -
clone size: -
J gene: TRBJ2-2
CDR3 DNA: TGCGCCAGCAGCTTGGGTTCTGACACCGGGGAGCTGTTTTTT
CDR3 protein: CASSLGSDTGELFF

V gene: TRBV7-9
D gene: TRBD1
clone size: -
J gene: TRBJ1-2
CDR3 DNA: TGTGCCAGCAGCTTAGTAGGGACAGGGTTCGGCTACACCTTC
CDR3 protein: CASSLVGTGFGYTF

V gene: TRBV6-5
D gene: -
clone size: -
J gene: TRBJ2-5
CDR3 DNA: TGTGCCAGCAGTTCCCTACGAGAGACCCAGTACTTC
CDR3 protein: CASSSLRETQYF

V gene: TRBV19
D gene: TRBD1
clone size: -
J gene: TRBJ2-7
CDR3 DNA: TGTGCCAGTAGTTCGGGGCAGGGGGATATCTACGAGCAGTACTTC
CDR3 protein: CASSSGQGDIYEQYF

V gene: TRBV7-3
D gene: -
clone size: -
J gene: TRBJ1-1
CDR3 DNA: TGTGCCAGCAGCACACTTGGGCCGGACACTGAAGCTTTCTTT
CDR3 protein: CASSTLGPDTEAFF

V gene: TRBV28
D gene: -
clone size: once
J gene: TRBJ1-2
CDR3 DNA: TGTGCCAGCAGTTTAGGGCAGCTTAACTATGGCTACACCTTC
CDR3 protein: CASSLGQLNYGYTF

V gene: TRBV10-2
D gene: -
clone size: -
J gene: TRBJ1-2
CDR3 DNA: TGCGCCAGCAGTGAGTCGATGGGGGGGCAGGATGGCTACACCTTC
CDR3 protein: CASSESMGGQDGYTF

V gene: TRBV7-7
D gene: TRBD1
clone size: few
J gene: TRBJ1-5
CDR3 DNA: TGTGCCAGCAGCTTAGGAACCGGGACAGGCTACAATCAGCCCCAGCATTTT
CDR3 protein: CASSLGTGTGYNQPQHF

V gene: TRBV29-1
D gene: -
clone size: -
J gene: TRBJ1-1
CDR3 DNA: TGCAGCGTTAGGGGCGGACAGAGCAGCTACACTGAAGCTTTCTTT
CDR3 protein: CSVRGGQSSYTEAFF

V gene: TRBV19
D gene: -
clone size: -
J gene: TRBJ1-3
CDR3 DNA: TGTGCCAGTAGTCAAGGGGTGAGGCTCTCTGGAAACACCATATATTTT
CDR3 protein: CASSQGVRLSGNTIYF

V gene: TRBV3-1/TRBV3-2
D gene: TRBD2
clone size: -
J gene: TRBJ2-7
CDR3 DNA: TGTGCCAGCAGCCAAGGACTAGCGGGATACTACGAGCAGTACTTC
CDR3 protein: CASSQGLAGYYEQYF

V gene: TRBV19
D gene: -
clone size: -
J gene: TRBJ1-3
CDR3 DNA: TGTGCCAGTAGTATCTCCGGGGGCACCATATATTTT
CDR3 protein: CASSISGGTIYF

V gene: TRBV15
D gene: TRBD1
clone size: -
J gene: TRBJ2-7
CDR3 DNA: TGTGCCACCAGCAGCCCGACAGGGGATAGGAACGAGCAGTACTTC
CDR3 protein: CATSSPTGDRNEQYF

V gene: TRBV6-2/TRBV6-3
D gene: TRBD1
clone size: -
J gene: TRBJ1-2
CDR3 DNA: TGTGCCAGCAGTACTTGGGACAGATACTATGGCTACACCTTC
CDR3 protein: CASSTWDRYYGYTF

V gene: TRBV20-1
D gene: TRBD2
clone size: -
J gene: TRBJ2-1
CDR3 DNA: TGCAGTGCTAGTCGGCGGGAGATTGAGCAGTTCTTC
CDR3 protein: CSASRREIEQFF

V gene: TRBV2
D gene: TRBD1
clone size: -
J gene: TRBJ1-2
CDR3 DNA: TGTGCCAGCAGTGACGGGACAGCGAACTATGGCTACACCTTC
CDR3 protein: CASSDGTANYGYTF

V gene: TRBV30
D gene: -
clone size: -
J gene: TRBJ1-1
CDR3 DNA: TGTGCCTGGAGTGTAGGCGGAGGGGAAGCTTTCTTT
CDR3 protein: CAWSVGGGEAFF

V gene: TRBV4-2
D gene: TRBD1
clone size: -
J gene: TRBJ1-2
CDR3 DNA: TGTGCCAGCAGCCACGATCAAGAGGGACAGGCGGATGGCTACACCTTC
CDR3 protein: CASSHDQEGQADGYTF

V gene: TRBV5-1
D gene: -
clone size: -
J gene: TRBJ2-7
CDR3 DNA: TGCGCCAGCAGCCGAAGGGGGGACAGCTCCTACGAGCAGTACTTC
CDR3 protein: CASSRRGDSSYEQYF

V gene: TRBV28
D gene: TRBD1
clone size: -
J gene: TRBJ2-2
CDR3 DNA: TGTGCCACCCGGGGACAGGGGATGGGCGGGGAGCTGTTTTTT
CDR3 protein: CATRGQGMGGELFF

V gene: TRBV27
D gene: -
clone size: -
J gene: TRBJ1-5
CDR3 DNA: TGTGCCAGCAGTCTTACAGGGTTCAATCAGCCCCAGCATTTT
CDR3 protein: CASSLTGFNQPQHF

V gene: TRBV21-1
D gene: -
clone size: -
J gene: TRBJ2-7
CDR3 DNA: TGTGCCAGCAGCAGGGTTAGGCGGTCCTACGAGCAGTACTTC
CDR3 protein: CASSRVRRSYEQYF

V gene: TRBV3-1/TRBV3-2
D gene: -
clone size: -
J gene: TRBJ2-6
CDR3 DNA: TGTGCCAGCAGCCAAGTAGGGCAGGGATTCCCTGGGGCCAACGTCCTGACTTTC
CDR3 protein: CASSQVGQGFPGANVLTF

V gene: TRBV2
D gene: -
clone size: -
J gene: TRBJ1-5
CDR3 DNA: TGTGCCAGCAGGGTAGAAAACAATCAGCCCCAGCATTTT
CDR3 protein: CASRVENNQPQHF

V gene: TRBV3-1/TRBV3-2
D gene: TRBD2
clone size: -
J gene: TRBJ2-2
CDR3 DNA: TGTGCCAGCAGCCAAAGCCTAGCGGGAGGAACCGGGGAGCTGTTTTTT
CDR3 protein: CASSQSLAGGTGELFF

V gene: TRBV18
D gene: -
clone size: -
J gene: TRBJ1-1
CDR3 DNA: TGTGCCAGCTCATCCGACAGACAAAGCACTGAAGCTTTCTTT
CDR3 protein: CASSSDRQSTEAFF

V gene: TRBV6-6
D gene: -
clone size: -
J gene: TRBJ1-2
CDR3 DNA: TGTGCCAGCAGTTCCCTCTCGGGGGTTACAAGTGGCTACACCTTC
CDR3 protein: CASSSLSGVTSGYTF

V gene: TRBV27
D gene: -
clone size: -
J gene: TRBJ1-1
CDR3 DNA: TGTGCCAGCAGTCTCTCAGGGGAGGGCACTGAAGCTTTCTTT
CDR3 protein: CASSLSGEGTEAFF

V gene: TRBV6-5
D gene: -
clone size: once
J gene: TRBJ1-6
CDR3 DNA: TGTGCCAGCAGCCGACAGAGCTCCTATAATTCACCCCTCCACTTT
CDR3 protein: CASSRQSSYNSPLHF

V gene: TRBV21-1
D gene: -
clone size: -
J gene: TRBJ2-3
CDR3 DNA: TGTGCCACCGAGGGCGGGAGTACAGATACGCAGTATTTT
CDR3 protein: CATEGGSTDTQYF

V gene: TRBV12-3/TRBV12-4
D gene: -
clone size: -
J gene: TRBJ1-2
CDR3 DNA: TGTGCCAGCAGTTTATTACAGAACTATGGCTACACCTTC
CDR3 protein: CASSLLQNYGYTF

V gene: TRBV18
D gene: -
clone size: -
J gene: TRBJ2-5
CDR3 DNA: TGTGCCAGCTCACCTTTCGGGGAGAAAGAGACCCAGTACTTC
CDR3 protein: CASSPFGEKETQYF

V gene: TRBV4-3
D gene: -
clone size: -
J gene: TRBJ1-1
CDR3 DNA: TGCGCCAGCAGCCAAGATCAGCCGGGGGGCTCAAACACTGAAGCTTTCTTT
CDR3 protein: CASSQDQPGGSNTEAFF

V gene: TRBV9
D gene: TRBD2
clone size: once
J gene: TRBJ2-1
CDR3 DNA: TGTGCCAGCACGGGACTAGCGGGAGGTGAGGGTGAGCAGTTCTTC
CDR3 protein: CASTGLAGGEGEQFF